Listed below are T cell receptor beta chains from one sample, sequenced in a study of blood T cell repertoires in COVID-19. Profiling relied on immunoSEQ multiplex PCR, and the TCRdb table lists in-frame clones only, not all of them. The table records about 470,000 clones, roughly 90% of them present only once. Sequenced input: PBMCs or T cells enriched from blood (not recorded which). Every receptor here comes from a woman younger than 35 who had recovered from COVID-19. The CDR3 runs from the conserved cysteine through the conserved F or W. The D gene is left open where the match is weak. Expanded clones are given a class, and other clones once, few, many or no size at all.

CDR3aa: CASSEWSGGTGELFF
CDR3nt: TGTGCCAGCAGTGAATGGTCTGGAGGCACCGGGGAGCTGTTTTTT
d_gene: .
v_gene: TRBV25-1
j_gene: TRBJ2-2
abundance: .

CDR3aa: CASSDLINQPQHF
CDR3nt: TGTGCCAGCAGTGACTTGATCAATCAGCCCCAGCATTTT
d_gene: .
v_gene: TRBV12-3/TRBV12-4
j_gene: TRBJ1-5
abundance: .

CDR3aa: CASSLDAGPNQPQHF
CDR3nt: TGCGCCAGCAGCTTGGACGCGGGTCCCAATCAGCCCCAGCATTTT
d_gene: .
v_gene: TRBV5-1
j_gene: TRBJ1-5
abundance: .

CDR3aa: CASSPKGGFSSYEQYF
CDR3nt: TGTGCCAGCTCACCAAAAGGGGGCTTTAGCTCCTACGAGCAGTACTTC
d_gene: TRBD1
v_gene: TRBV18
j_gene: TRBJ2-7
abundance: .

CDR3aa: CASSHRGPLYGYTF
CDR3nt: TGTGCCAGCAGCCACAGGGGGCCTCTTTATGGCTACACCTTC
d_gene: TRBD1
v_gene: TRBV7-2
j_gene: TRBJ1-2
abundance: .

CDR3aa: CASSPMGGKNTEAFF
CDR3nt: TGCGCCAGTAGCCCCATGGGGGGGAAGAACACTGAAGCTTTCTTT
d_gene: .
v_gene: TRBV5-1
j_gene: TRBJ1-1
abundance: once

CDR3aa: CASHRGYEQYF
CDR3nt: TGTGCCTCCCACAGGGGCTACGAGCAGTACTTC
d_gene: TRBD1
v_gene: TRBV30
j_gene: TRBJ2-7
abundance: .

CDR3aa: CATSRDPQRQDQAFF
CDR3nt: TGTGCCACCAGCAGAGATCCCCAAAGACAGGATCAGGCTTTCTTT
d_gene: .
v_gene: TRBV15
j_gene: TRBJ1-1
abundance: .

CDR3aa: CASSHPLADTQYF
CDR3nt: TGCGCCAGCAGCCACCCCCTCGCGGATACGCAGTATTTT
d_gene: .
v_gene: TRBV4-1
j_gene: TRBJ2-3
abundance: .

CDR3aa: CASRQDYEQYF
CDR3nt: TGTGCCAGCCGCCAGGATTACGAGCAGTACTTC
d_gene: .
v_gene: TRBV28
j_gene: TRBJ2-7
abundance: .

CDR3aa: CASSFGPGTGMGSYEQYF
CDR3nt: TGTGCCAGCAGCTTTGGACCGGGGACAGGGATGGGTTCCTACGAGCAGTACTTC
d_gene: TRBD1
v_gene: TRBV5-4
j_gene: TRBJ2-7
abundance: .

CDR3aa: CASSYSATEAFF
CDR3nt: TGTGCCAGCAGTTACTCGGCCACTGAAGCTTTCTTT
d_gene: .
v_gene: TRBV6-5
j_gene: TRBJ1-1
abundance: .

CDR3aa: CAWDRLNYGYTF
CDR3nt: TGTGCCTGGGACAGGCTTAACTATGGCTACACCTTC
d_gene: .
v_gene: TRBV30
j_gene: TRBJ1-2
abundance: .

CDR3aa: CASSLFPTGGTEAFF
CDR3nt: TGTGCCAGCAGCTTATTCCCGACAGGGGGAACTGAAGCTTTCTTT
d_gene: TRBD1
v_gene: TRBV11-2
j_gene: TRBJ1-1
abundance: .

CDR3aa: CASSSQRKGAQYF
CDR3nt: TGTGCCAGCAGCTCCCAAAGGAAAGGAGCGCAGTATTTT
d_gene: .
v_gene: TRBV11-2
j_gene: TRBJ2-3
abundance: once

CDR3aa: CASSPRARGTYEQYF
CDR3nt: TGTGCCAGCAGCCCCCGGGCCCGGGGTACCTACGAGCAGTACTTC
d_gene: .
v_gene: TRBV5-8
j_gene: TRBJ2-7
abundance: .

CDR3aa: CATSGGPYNEQFF
CDR3nt: TGTGCCACCTCAGGAGGGCCCTACAATGAGCAGTTCTTC
d_gene: .
v_gene: TRBV28
j_gene: TRBJ2-1
abundance: .

CDR3aa: CATSRGPISLFSEAFF
CDR3nt: TGTGCCACCAGCAGAGGTCCTATTTCACTTTTTTCTGAAGCTTTCTTT
d_gene: .
v_gene: TRBV15
j_gene: TRBJ1-1
abundance: once

CDR3aa: CALQGPQETQYF
CDR3nt: TGTGCCTTACAGGGCCCACAAGAGACCCAGTACTTC
d_gene: .
v_gene: TRBV30
j_gene: TRBJ2-5
abundance: .

CDR3aa: CAWNRGSTDTQYF
CDR3nt: TGTGCCTGGAATAGGGGATCCACAGATACGCAGTATTTT
d_gene: .
v_gene: TRBV30
j_gene: TRBJ2-3
abundance: .

CDR3aa: CASADSWNTEAFF
CDR3nt: TGTGCCAGTGCGGACAGTTGGAACACTGAAGCTTTCTTT
d_gene: .
v_gene: TRBV19
j_gene: TRBJ1-1
abundance: .

CDR3aa: CASSLDPGLGTDTQYF
CDR3nt: TGCGCCAGCAGCTTGGACCCCGGACTAGGGACAGATACGCAGTATTTT
d_gene: TRBD2
v_gene: TRBV5-1
j_gene: TRBJ2-3
abundance: .

CDR3aa: CASSIGTSPYNEQFF
CDR3nt: TGTGCCAGTAGTATAGGGACTAGTCCTTACAATGAGCAGTTCTTC
d_gene: TRBD2
v_gene: TRBV19
j_gene: TRBJ2-1
abundance: few

CDR3aa: CASSLVGANYGYTF
CDR3nt: TGTGCCAGCAGCTTGGTGGGAGCTAACTATGGCTACACCTTC
d_gene: .
v_gene: TRBV5-4
j_gene: TRBJ1-2
abundance: once

CDR3aa: CASSLGGQINEKLFF
CDR3nt: TGTGCCAGTAGTCTCGGGGGACAGATCAATGAAAAACTGTTTTTT
d_gene: TRBD1
v_gene: TRBV19
j_gene: TRBJ1-4
abundance: .

CDR3aa: CASSQGLLSEQFF
CDR3nt: TGTGCCAGCAGCCAAGGACTACTAAGTGAGCAGTTCTTC
d_gene: .
v_gene: TRBV11-2
j_gene: TRBJ2-1
abundance: .

CDR3aa: CASSFAGYEQYF
CDR3nt: TGTGCCAGCAGTTTCGCAGGCTACGAGCAGTACTTC
d_gene: .
v_gene: TRBV12-3/TRBV12-4
j_gene: TRBJ2-7
abundance: .

CDR3aa: CASSLDPGLGAGQYF
CDR3nt: TGTGCCAGCAGCTTAGACCCGGGACTAGGGGCTGGGCAGTATTTT
d_gene: TRBD2
v_gene: TRBV7-6
j_gene: TRBJ2-3
abundance: .

CDR3aa: CASSLDRANEQFF
CDR3nt: TGTGCCAGCAGCTTGGACAGGGCAAATGAGCAGTTCTTC
d_gene: TRBD1
v_gene: TRBV11-2
j_gene: TRBJ2-1
abundance: .

CDR3aa: CASSVAEGRGSYEQYF
CDR3nt: TGTGCCAGCAGCGTAGCGGAGGGACGGGGCTCCTACGAGCAGTACTTC
d_gene: .
v_gene: TRBV9
j_gene: TRBJ2-7
abundance: .

CDR3aa: CASSQDRTGGHTQYF
CDR3nt: TGTGCCAGCAGCCAAGATAGGACAGGGGGACATACGCAGTATTTT
d_gene: TRBD1
v_gene: TRBV3-1/TRBV3-2
j_gene: TRBJ2-3
abundance: .

CDR3aa: CASSQSCPGQANQETQYF
CDR3nt: TGCGCCAGCAGTCAATCGTGTCCGGGACAGGCAAATCAAGAGACCCAGTACTTC
d_gene: TRBD1
v_gene: TRBV23-1
j_gene: TRBJ2-5
abundance: once

CDR3aa: CASSSRGTSGYEQYF
CDR3nt: TGTGCCAGCAGCTCGAGGGGGACTAGCGGTTACGAGCAGTACTTC
d_gene: TRBD2
v_gene: TRBV9
j_gene: TRBJ2-7
abundance: .

CDR3aa: CATSRGGGTDTQYF
CDR3nt: TGTGCCACTTCCCGCGGGGGGGGCACAGATACGCAGTATTTT
d_gene: TRBD2
v_gene: TRBV15
j_gene: TRBJ2-3
abundance: .

CDR3aa: CASTSSGGASSYNEQFF
CDR3nt: TGTGCCAGCACCAGTAGCGGGGGCGCTAGCTCCTACAATGAGCAGTTCTTC
d_gene: TRBD2
v_gene: TRBV9
j_gene: TRBJ2-1
abundance: .

CDR3aa: CASSQGTGGKGETQYF
CDR3nt: TGTGCCAGCAGCCAAGGCACAGGGGGGAAAGGGGAGACCCAGTACTTC
d_gene: TRBD1
v_gene: TRBV14
j_gene: TRBJ2-5
abundance: .

CDR3aa: CAIFTGFYGYTF
CDR3nt: TGTGCTATATTTACAGGGTTCTATGGCTACACCTTC
d_gene: .
v_gene: TRBV28
j_gene: TRBJ1-2
abundance: .

CDR3aa: CASSSTRALNNEQFF
CDR3nt: TGTGCCAGTAGTTCCACGAGGGCGCTTAACAATGAGCAGTTCTTC
d_gene: .
v_gene: TRBV19
j_gene: TRBJ2-1
abundance: .

CDR3aa: CAADSGGTAFF
CDR3nt: TGTGCCGCGGACAGCGGGGGGACGGCTTTCTTT
d_gene: .
v_gene: TRBV28
j_gene: TRBJ1-1
abundance: once

CDR3aa: CASRRTLEYEQYF
CDR3nt: TGTGCCAGCCGTCGGACACTTGAATACGAGCAGTACTTC
d_gene: .
v_gene: TRBV6-6
j_gene: TRBJ2-7
abundance: few

CDR3aa: CASSLTRLGETQYF
CDR3nt: TGCGCCAGCAGCCTGACTAGGTTGGGAGAGACCCAGTACTTC
d_gene: .
v_gene: TRBV5-1
j_gene: TRBJ2-5
abundance: .

CDR3aa: CASSFSGPQHF
CDR3nt: TGTGCCAGCAGTTTCTCGGGGCCCCAGCATTTT
d_gene: .
v_gene: TRBV12-3/TRBV12-4
j_gene: TRBJ1-5
abundance: .

CDR3aa: CASRDGENEQYF
CDR3nt: TGTGCCAGCAGGGATGGAGAAAACGAGCAGTACTTC
d_gene: .
v_gene: TRBV6-5
j_gene: TRBJ2-7
abundance: .

CDR3aa: CASALTGQSNYGYTF
CDR3nt: TGTGCCAGCGCCCTAACGGGACAGAGTAACTATGGCTACACCTTC
d_gene: .
v_gene: TRBV21-1
j_gene: TRBJ1-2
abundance: .

CDR3aa: CASSPRTGVKSEKLFF
CDR3nt: TGTGCCAGCAGCCCCCGGACAGGTGTTAAAAGTGAAAAACTGTTTTTT
d_gene: TRBD1
v_gene: TRBV13
j_gene: TRBJ1-4
abundance: few

CDR3aa: CASSERVNSNQPQHF
CDR3nt: TGTGCCAGCAGCGAACGGGTCAATAGCAATCAGCCCCAGCATTTT
d_gene: .
v_gene: TRBV7-8
j_gene: TRBJ1-5
abundance: .

CDR3aa: CASSLGDRDGYTF
CDR3nt: TGTGCCAGCAGTTTAGGGGACAGGGACGGCTACACCTTC
d_gene: TRBD1
v_gene: TRBV28
j_gene: TRBJ1-2
abundance: .

CDR3aa: CASSSGTGDEQYF
CDR3nt: TGTGCCAGCAGTTCCGGGACAGGGGACGAGCAGTACTTC
d_gene: TRBD1
v_gene: TRBV6-6
j_gene: TRBJ2-7
abundance: .

CDR3aa: CASRHRGVLLWEQYF
CDR3nt: TGTGCCAGCAGGCATCGCGGGGTTCTACTATGGGAGCAGTACTTC
d_gene: .
v_gene: TRBV2
j_gene: TRBJ2-7
abundance: .

CDR3aa: CASSGLAGGPYEQYF
CDR3nt: TGTGCCAGCAGCGGATTAGCGGGGGGGCCCTACGAGCAGTACTTC
d_gene: TRBD2
v_gene: TRBV6-5
j_gene: TRBJ2-7
abundance: .

CDR3aa: CASTRVKGDEQFF
CDR3nt: TGTGCCAGCACCAGGGTGAAGGGTGATGAGCAGTTCTTC
d_gene: .
v_gene: TRBV6-5
j_gene: TRBJ2-1
abundance: once